This T cell receptor beta chain originates from a study of blood T cell repertoires in COVID-19. About the research overall: Spain, Italy and the United States supplied samples that represented acute and convalescent COVID-19. PBMCs, B-cell-depleted T cells, or T cells provided the cDNA or gDNA that made up the material.

In the authors' methods: The authors estimated nucleated cell counts from reference gene primer amplification. The method was immunoSEQ multiplex PCR; TCRdb's version includes in-frame clones alone and lacks a portion of them. V, J and clone size derive from that table, while D and trimming were established from the DNA sequence. This table holds 120,000 to 150,000 clones, more than 75% found once. V was cut by 2 bases and J by 6 bases, with 14 bases left in between. This CDR3 has 15 residues. Germline CDR1 reads SGHRS; CDR2 reads YFSETQ. The chain couples TRBV5-1 to TRBJ2-2; no clear D. This TCR came from a human donor with acute or convalescent COVID-19. The donor label of this sample is uncertain. The specimen was peripheral blood. The CDR3: CASSFLLTVAGELFF. The CDR3, as DNA: TGCGCCAGCAGCTTTCTACTTACAGTGGCCGGGGAGCTGTTTTTT.